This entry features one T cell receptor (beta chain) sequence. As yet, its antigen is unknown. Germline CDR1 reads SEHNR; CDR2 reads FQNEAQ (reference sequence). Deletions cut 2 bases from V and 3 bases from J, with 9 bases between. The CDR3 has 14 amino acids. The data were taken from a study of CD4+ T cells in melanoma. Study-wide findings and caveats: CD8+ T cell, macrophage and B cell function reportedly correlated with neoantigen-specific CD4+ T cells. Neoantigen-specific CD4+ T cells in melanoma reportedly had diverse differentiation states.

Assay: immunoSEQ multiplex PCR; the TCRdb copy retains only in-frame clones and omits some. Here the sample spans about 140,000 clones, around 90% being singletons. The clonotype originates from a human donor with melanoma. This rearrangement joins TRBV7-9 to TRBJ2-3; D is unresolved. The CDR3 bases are TGTGCCAGCAGCTTAAGCTTAGGTACAGATACGCAGTATTTT. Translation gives CASSLSLGTDTQYF. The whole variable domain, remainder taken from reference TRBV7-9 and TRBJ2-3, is DTGVSQNPRHKITKRGQNVTFRCDPISEHNRLYWYRQTLGQGPEFLTYFQNEAQLEKSRLLSDRFSAERPKGSFSTLEIQRTEQGDSAMYLCASSLSLGTDTQYFGPGTRLTVL.